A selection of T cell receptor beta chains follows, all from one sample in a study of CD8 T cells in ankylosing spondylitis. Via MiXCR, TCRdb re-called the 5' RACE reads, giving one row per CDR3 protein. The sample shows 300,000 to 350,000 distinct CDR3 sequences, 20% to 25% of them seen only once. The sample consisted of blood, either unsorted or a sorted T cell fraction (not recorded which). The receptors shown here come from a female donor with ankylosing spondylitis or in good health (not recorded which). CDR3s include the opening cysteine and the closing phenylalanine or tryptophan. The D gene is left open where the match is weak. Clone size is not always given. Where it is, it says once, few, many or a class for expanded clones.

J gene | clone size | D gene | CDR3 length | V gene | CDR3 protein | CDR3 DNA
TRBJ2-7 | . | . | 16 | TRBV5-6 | CASSLRLLGANYEQYF | TGTGCCAGCAGCTTGAGATTGTTGGGAGCTAACTACGAGCAGTACTTC
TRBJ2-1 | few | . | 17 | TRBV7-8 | CASSLPPWPRVYNEQFF | TGTGCCAGCAGCTTACCCCCGTGGCCTAGGGTCTACAATGAGCAGTTCTTC
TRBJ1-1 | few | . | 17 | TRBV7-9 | CASSLVGGTGRYTEAFF | TGTGCCAGCAGCTTAGTGGGGGGTACAGGGCGGTACACTGAAGCTTTCTTT
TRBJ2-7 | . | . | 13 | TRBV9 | CASSVGRWDEQYF | TGTGCCAGCAGCGTAGGGAGGTGGGACGAGCAGTACTTC
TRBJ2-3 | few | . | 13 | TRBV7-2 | CASSLGGRYTQYF | TGTGCCAGCAGCTTAGGGGGCAGGTATACGCAGTATTTT
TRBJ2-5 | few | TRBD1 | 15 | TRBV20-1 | CSARNPGQTQETQYF | TGCAGTGCTAGAAATCCGGGACAGACACAAGAGACCCAGTACTTC
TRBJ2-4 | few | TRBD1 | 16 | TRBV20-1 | CSAQPGQLLAKNIQYF | TGCAGTGCTCAGCCGGGACAGCTTTTAGCCAAAAACATTCAGTACTTC
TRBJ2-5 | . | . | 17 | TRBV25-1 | CASSDLRDSAFQETQYF | TGTGCCAGCAGTGACCTAAGGGACTCCGCCTTCCAAGAGACCCAGTACTTC
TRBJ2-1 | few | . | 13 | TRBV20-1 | CSARDKGWDEQFF | TGCAGTGCTAGAGATAAAGGGTGGGATGAGCAGTTCTTC
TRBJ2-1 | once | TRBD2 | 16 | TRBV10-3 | CAISEFGTSPRGEQFF | TGTGCCATCAGTGAGTTCGGGACTAGCCCAAGGGGGGAGCAGTTCTTC
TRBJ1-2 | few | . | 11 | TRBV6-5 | CASSDLEGYTF | TGTGCCAGCAGTGACCTTGAAGGCTACACCTTC
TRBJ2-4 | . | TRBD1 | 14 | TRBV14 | CASSLSGQGNIQYF | TGTGCCAGCAGCCTGTCCGGACAGGGGAACATTCAGTACTTC
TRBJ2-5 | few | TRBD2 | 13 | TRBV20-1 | CSARISGGETQYF | TGCAGTGCTCGCATTAGCGGGGGAGAGACCCAGTACTTC
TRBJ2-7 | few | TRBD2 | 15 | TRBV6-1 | CASSLAGGPYYEQYF | TGTGCCAGCAGCCTCGCGGGGGGACCCTACTACGAGCAGTACTTC
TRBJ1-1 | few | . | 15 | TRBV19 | CASSTRRRENTEAFF | TGTGCCAGTAGTACACGACGGAGGGAAAACACTGAAGCTTTCTTT
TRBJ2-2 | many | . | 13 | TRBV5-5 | CASSPVPTGELFF | TGTGCCAGCAGCCCCGTCCCCACCGGGGAGCTGTTTTTT
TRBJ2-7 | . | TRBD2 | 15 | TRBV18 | CASSEVAGNGYEQYF | TGTGCCAGCTCGGAAGTAGCGGGAAACGGATACGAGCAGTACTTC
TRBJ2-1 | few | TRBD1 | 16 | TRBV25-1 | CASSERDRGLYNEQFF | TGTGCCAGCAGTGAGCGGGACAGGGGTTTGTACAATGAGCAGTTCTTC
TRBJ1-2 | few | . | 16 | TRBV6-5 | CASSYSIRGALDGYTF | TGTGCCAGCAGTTACTCGATCCGGGGGGCTCTCGATGGCTACACCTTC
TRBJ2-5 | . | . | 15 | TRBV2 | CASSEALISVETQYF | TGTGCCAGCAGTGAAGCGCTTATTTCCGTAGAGACCCAGTACTTC
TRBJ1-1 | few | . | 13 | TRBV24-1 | CATSAGVGTEAFF | TGTGCCACCAGTGCAGGGGTCGGGACTGAAGCTTTCTTT
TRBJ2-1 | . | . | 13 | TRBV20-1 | CSARAGVYNEQFF | TGCAGTGCTAGAGCGGGAGTGTACAATGAGCAGTTCTTC
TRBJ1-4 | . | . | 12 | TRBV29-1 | CSVEREYEKLFF | TGCAGCGTTGAAAGGGAGTACGAAAAACTGTTTTTT